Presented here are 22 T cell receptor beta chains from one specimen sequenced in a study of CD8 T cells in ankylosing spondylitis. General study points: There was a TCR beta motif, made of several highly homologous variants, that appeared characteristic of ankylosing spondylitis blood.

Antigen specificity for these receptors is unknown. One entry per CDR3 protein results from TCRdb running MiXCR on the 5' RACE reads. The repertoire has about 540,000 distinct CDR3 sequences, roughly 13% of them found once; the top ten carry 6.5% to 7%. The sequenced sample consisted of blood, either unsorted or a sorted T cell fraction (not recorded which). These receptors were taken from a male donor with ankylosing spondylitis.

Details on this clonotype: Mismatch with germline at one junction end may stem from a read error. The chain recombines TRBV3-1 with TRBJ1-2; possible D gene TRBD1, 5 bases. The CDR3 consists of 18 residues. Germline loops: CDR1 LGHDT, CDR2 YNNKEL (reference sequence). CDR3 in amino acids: CTSRSIGGSGTGDYGYTF. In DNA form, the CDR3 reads TGTACCAGCAGATCGATCGGGGGGTCGGGGACCGGGGACTATGGCTACACCTTC.

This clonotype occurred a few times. The CDR3 bases are TGCGCCACCCTTTCGACCATGGGAGGAAACACCATATATTTT. This translates into CATLSTMGGNTIYF. The chain is built from TRBV10-2 and TRBJ1-3; no reliable D call. The ends were cut back, 10 bases at V and 4 bases at J, with 17 bases in the middle. This CDR3 has 14 amino acids. Germline lookup yields CDR1 WSHSY and CDR2 SAAADI.

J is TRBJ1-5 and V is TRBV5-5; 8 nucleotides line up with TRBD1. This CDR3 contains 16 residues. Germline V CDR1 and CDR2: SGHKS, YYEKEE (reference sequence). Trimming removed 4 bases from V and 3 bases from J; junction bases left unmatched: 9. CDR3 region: CASSQTDREVNQPQHF. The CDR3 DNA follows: TGTGCCAGCAGCCAAACGGACAGGGAGGTCAATCAGCCCCAGCATTTT.

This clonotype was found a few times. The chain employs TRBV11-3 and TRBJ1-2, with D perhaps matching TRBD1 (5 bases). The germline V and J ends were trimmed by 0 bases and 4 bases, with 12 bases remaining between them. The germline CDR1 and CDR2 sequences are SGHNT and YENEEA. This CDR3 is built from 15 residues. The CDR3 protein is CASSLEPGQGYGYTF. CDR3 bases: TGTGCCAGCAGCTTAGAACCCGGACAAGGCTATGGCTACACCTTC. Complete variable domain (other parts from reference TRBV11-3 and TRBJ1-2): EAGVVQSPRYKIIEKKQPVAFWCNPISGHNTLYWYLQNLGQGPELLIRYENEEAVDDSQLPKDRFSAERLKGVDSTLKIQPAELGDSAVYLCASSLEPGQGYGYTFGSGTRLTVV.

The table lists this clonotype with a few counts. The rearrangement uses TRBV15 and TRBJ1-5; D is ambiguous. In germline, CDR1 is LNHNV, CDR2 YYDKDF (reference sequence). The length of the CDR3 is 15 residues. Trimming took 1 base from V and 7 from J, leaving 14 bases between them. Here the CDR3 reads CATSRGVGFVQPQHF. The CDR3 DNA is TGTGCCACCAGCAGAGGGGTTGGGTTCGTACAGCCCCAGCATTTT.

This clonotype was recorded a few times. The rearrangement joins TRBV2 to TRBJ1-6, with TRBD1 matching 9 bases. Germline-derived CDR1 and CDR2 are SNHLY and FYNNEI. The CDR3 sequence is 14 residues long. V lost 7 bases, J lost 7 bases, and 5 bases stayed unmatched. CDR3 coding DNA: TGTGCCAGCATTCCGGGACAGGGCAATTCACCCCTCCACTTT. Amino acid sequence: CASIPGQGNSPLHF.

CDR3 protein: CASQRGTSQETQYF. CDR3 sequence (DNA): TGTGCCAGTCAGCGGGGGACGTCACAAGAGACCCAGTACTTC. V and J are TRBV11-2 and TRBJ2-5; 8 nucleotides align to TRBD2. In germline, CDR1 is SGHAT, CDR2 FQNNGV. V lost 9 bases and J lost 2; bases outside the gene matches: 8. There are 14 residues in the CDR3.

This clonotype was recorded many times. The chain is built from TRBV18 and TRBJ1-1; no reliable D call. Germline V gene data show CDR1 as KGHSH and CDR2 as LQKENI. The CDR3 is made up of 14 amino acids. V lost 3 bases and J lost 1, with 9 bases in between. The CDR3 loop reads CASSPLLGNTEAFF. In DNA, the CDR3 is TGTGCCAGCTCACCGCTTTTAGGGAACACTGAAGCTTTCTTT.

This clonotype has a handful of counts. This CDR3 is CSVSRQGASYEQYF. The CDR3 DNA reads TGCAGTGTTTCGAGACAGGGGGCATCCTACGAGCAGTACTTC. The chain employs TRBV20-1 and TRBJ2-7; TRBD1 aligns across 10 bases. This CDR3 is 14 amino acids long. Germline loops: CDR1 DFQATT, CDR2 SNEGSKA (reference sequence). Losses at the gene ends were 7 bases for V and 1 base for J; bases not matched to a gene: 7.

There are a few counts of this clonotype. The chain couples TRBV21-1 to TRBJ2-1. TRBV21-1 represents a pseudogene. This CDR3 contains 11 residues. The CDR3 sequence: CARRLANEQFF. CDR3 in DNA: TGTGCCCGACGACTGGCCAATGAGCAGTTCTTC.

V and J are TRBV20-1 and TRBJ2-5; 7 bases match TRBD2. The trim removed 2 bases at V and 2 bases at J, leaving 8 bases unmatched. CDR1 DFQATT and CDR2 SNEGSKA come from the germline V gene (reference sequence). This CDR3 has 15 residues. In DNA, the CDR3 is TGCAGTGCTAGAAACCGACTAGCTCTTCAAGAGACCCAGTACTTC. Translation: CSARNRLALQETQYF.

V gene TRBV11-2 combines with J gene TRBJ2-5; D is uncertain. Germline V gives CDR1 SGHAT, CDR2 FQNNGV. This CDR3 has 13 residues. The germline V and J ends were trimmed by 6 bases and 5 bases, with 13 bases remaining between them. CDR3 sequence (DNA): TGTGCCAGCAGTCCGGCCCAACGGGAGACCCAGTACTTC. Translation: CASSPAQRETQYF.

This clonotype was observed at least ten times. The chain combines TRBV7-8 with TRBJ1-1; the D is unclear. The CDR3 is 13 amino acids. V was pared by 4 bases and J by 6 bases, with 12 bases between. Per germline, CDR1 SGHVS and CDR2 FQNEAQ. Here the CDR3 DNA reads TGTGCCAGCAGCTCCCAGCGGGGAGCTGAAGCTTTCTTT. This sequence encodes CASSSQRGAEAFF.

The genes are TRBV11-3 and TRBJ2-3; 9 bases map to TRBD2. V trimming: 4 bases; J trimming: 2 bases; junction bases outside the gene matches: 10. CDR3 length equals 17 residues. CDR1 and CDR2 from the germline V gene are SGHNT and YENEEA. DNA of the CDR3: TGTGCCAGCAGCTCCACTTGGACTAGCGAGTTCACAGATACGCAGTATTTT. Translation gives CASSSTWTSEFTDTQYF.

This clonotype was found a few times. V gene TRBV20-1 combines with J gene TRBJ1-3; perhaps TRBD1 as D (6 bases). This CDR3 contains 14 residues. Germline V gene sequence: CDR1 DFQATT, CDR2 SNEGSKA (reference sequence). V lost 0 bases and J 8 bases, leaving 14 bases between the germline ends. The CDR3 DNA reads TGCAGTGCTAGAGATCCCAACAGGGCGGACACCATATATTTT. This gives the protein CSARDPNRADTIYF.

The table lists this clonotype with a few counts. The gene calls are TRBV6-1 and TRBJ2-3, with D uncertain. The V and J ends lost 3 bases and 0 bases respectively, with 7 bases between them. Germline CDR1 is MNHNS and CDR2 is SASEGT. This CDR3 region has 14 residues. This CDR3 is CASSDAVSTDTQYF. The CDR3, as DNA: TGTGCCAGCAGTGATGCGGTCAGCACAGATACGCAGTATTTT.

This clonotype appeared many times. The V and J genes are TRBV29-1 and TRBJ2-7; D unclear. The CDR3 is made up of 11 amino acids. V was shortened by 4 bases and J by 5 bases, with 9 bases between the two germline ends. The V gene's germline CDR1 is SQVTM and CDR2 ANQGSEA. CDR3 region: CSVGVGDEQYF. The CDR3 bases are TGCAGCGTTGGGGTTGGAGACGAGCAGTACTTC.

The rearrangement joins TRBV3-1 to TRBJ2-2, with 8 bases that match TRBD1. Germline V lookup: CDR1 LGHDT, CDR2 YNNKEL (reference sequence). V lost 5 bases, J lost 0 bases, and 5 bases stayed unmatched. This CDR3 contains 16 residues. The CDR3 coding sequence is TGTGCCAGCAGCTTATGGACAGGGTCGAACACCGGGGAGCTGTTTTTT. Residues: CASSLWTGSNTGELFF.

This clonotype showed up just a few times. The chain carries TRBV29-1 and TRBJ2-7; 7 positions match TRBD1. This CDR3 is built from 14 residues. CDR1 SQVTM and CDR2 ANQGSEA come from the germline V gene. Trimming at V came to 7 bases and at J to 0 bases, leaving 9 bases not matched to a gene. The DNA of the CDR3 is TGCAGCGCTGACAGTGACAGGGTCTCCTACGAGCAGTACGTC. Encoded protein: CSADSDRVSYEQYV.

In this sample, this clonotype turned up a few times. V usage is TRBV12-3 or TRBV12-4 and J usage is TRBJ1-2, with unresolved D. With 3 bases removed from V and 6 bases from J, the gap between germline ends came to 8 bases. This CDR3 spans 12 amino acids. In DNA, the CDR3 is TGTGCCAGCAGTTTCGACCCGGATGGCTACACCTTC. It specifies CASSFDPDGYTF.

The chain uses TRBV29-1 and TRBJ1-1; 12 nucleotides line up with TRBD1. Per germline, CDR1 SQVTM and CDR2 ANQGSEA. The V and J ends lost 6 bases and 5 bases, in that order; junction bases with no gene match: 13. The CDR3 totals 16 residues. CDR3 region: CSVLGGRDRGLTEAFF. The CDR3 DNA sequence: TGCAGCGTCCTGGGGGGGAGGGACAGGGGGCTTACTGAAGCTTTCTTT.

The CDR3 spells CATSDLSGKGYNEQFF. DNA of the CDR3: TGTGCCACCAGTGATTTGTCCGGTAAGGGCTACAATGAGCAGTTCTTC. V usage is TRBV24-1 and J usage is TRBJ2-1; D uncertain. The germline gives CDR1 KGHDR, CDR2 SFDVKD. The CDR3 has 16 residues. V lost 0 bases to trimming and J lost 3 bases, with 11 bases between them.